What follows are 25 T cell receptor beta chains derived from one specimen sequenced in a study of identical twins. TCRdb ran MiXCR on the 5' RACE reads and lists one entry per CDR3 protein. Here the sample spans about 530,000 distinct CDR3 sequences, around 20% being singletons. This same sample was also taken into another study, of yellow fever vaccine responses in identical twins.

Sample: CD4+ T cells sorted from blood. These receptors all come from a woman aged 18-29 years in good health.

CDR3 DNA sequence: TGTGCCAGCTCAACAGGGCATGGCTACACCTTC. Residues: CASSTGHGYTF. The chain has TRBV18 and TRBJ1-2, with D perhaps matching TRBD1 (6 bases). The V end lost 5 bases, the J end lost 6 bases, and 7 bases lay between the germline ends. Germline CDR1 is KGHSH and CDR2 is LQKENI. This CDR3 region has 11 residues.

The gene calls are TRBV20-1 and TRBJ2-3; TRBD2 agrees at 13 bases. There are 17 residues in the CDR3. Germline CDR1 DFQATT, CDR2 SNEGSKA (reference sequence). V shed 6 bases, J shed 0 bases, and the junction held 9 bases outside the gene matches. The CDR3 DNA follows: TGCAGTGCCAGGCTAGGGACTAGCGGGACTAGCACAGATACGCAGTATTTT. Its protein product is CSARLGTSGTSTDTQYF.

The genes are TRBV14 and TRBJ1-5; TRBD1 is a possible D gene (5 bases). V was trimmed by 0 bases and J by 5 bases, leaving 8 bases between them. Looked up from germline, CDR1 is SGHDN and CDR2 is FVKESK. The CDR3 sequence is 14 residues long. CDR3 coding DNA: TGTGCCAGCAGCCAAGATTGGGGGTATCAGCCCCAGCATTTT. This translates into CASSQDWGYQPQHF.

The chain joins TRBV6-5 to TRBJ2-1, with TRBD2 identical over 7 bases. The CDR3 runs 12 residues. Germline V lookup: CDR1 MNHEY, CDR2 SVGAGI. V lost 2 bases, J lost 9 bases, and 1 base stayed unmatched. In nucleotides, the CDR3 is TGTGCCAGCAGTTACACGGGGGGTGAGCAGTTCTTC. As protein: CASSYTGGEQFF.

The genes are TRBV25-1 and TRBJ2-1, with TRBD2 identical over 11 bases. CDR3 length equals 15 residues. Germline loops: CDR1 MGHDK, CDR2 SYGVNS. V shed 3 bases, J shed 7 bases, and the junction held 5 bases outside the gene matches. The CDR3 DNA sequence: TGTGCCAGCAGTGACCCACTAGCGGGAGTAAATGAGCAGTTCTTC. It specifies CASSDPLAGVNEQFF.

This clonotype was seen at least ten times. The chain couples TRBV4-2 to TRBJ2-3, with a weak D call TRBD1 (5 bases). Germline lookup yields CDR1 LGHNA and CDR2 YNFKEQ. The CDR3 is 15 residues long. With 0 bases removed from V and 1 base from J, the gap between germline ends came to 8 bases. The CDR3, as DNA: TGTGCCAGCAGCCAAGACAGGGTTGGCACAGATACGCAGTATTTT. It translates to CASSQDRVGTDTQYF.

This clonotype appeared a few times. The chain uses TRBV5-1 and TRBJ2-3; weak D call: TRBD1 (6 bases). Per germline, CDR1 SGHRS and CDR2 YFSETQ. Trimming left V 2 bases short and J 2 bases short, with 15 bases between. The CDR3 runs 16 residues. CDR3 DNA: TGCGCCAGCAGCTTCAGGGGACGGGAATCCACAGATACGCAGTATTTT. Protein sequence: CASSFRGRESTDTQYF.

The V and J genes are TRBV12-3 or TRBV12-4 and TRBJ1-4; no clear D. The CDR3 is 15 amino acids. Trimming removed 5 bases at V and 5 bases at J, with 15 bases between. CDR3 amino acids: CASSPRRGANEKLFF. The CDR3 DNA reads TGTGCCAGCAGTCCCCGGCGGGGTGCGAATGAAAAACTGTTTTTT.

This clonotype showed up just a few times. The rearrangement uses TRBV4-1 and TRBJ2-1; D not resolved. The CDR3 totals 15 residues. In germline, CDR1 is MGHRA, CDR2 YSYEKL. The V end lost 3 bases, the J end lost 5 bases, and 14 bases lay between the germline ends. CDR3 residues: CASSHLGSRDNEQFF. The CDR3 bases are TGCGCCAGCAGCCACTTAGGTTCTCGGGACAATGAGCAGTTCTTC.

CDR3 sequence: CASSSVGTGGNYGYTF. In DNA form, the CDR3 reads TGCGCCAGCAGTTCGGTGGGCACAGGGGGCAACTATGGCTACACCTTC. The V and J genes are TRBV5-1 and TRBJ1-2, with 9 nucleotides matching TRBD1. The CDR3 contains 16 residues. The germline CDR1 and CDR2 sequences are SGHRS and YFSETQ. Trimming cost V 5 bases and J 2 bases; bases outside gene matches: 10.

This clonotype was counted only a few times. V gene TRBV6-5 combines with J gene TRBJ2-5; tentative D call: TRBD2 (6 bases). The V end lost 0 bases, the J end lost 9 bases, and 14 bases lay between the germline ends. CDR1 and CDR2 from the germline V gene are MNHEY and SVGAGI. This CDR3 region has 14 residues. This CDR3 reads CASSYSAGRMSQYF. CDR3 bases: TGTGCCAGCAGTTACTCCGCAGGGAGGATGTCCCAGTACTTC.

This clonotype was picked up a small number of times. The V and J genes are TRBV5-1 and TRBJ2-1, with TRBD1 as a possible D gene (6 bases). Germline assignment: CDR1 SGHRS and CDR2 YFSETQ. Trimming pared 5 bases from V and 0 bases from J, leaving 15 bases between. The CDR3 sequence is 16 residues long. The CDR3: CASSVDSPSSYNEQFF. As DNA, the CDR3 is TGCGCCAGCAGTGTGGACAGCCCGAGCTCCTACAATGAGCAGTTCTTC.

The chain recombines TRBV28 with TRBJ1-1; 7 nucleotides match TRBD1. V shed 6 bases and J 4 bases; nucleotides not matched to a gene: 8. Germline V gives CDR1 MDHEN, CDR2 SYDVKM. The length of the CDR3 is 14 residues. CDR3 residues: CASSSDRLSTEAFF. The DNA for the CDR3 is TGTGCCAGCAGCTCGGACAGGTTGAGCACTGAAGCTTTCTTT.

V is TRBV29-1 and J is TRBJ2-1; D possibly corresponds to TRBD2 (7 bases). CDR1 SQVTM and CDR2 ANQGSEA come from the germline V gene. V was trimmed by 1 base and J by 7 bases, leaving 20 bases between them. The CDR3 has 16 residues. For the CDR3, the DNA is TGCAGCGTTGAAGGTTGGGGGGGCGTGAATTATAATGAGCAGTTCTTC. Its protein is CSVEGWGGVNYNEQFF.

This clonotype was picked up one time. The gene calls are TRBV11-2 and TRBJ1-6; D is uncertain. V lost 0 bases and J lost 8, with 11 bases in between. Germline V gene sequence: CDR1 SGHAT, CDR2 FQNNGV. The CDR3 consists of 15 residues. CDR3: CASSLDYSVDSPLHF. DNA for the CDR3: TGTGCCAGCAGCTTAGATTACAGCGTGGATTCACCCCTCCACTTT.

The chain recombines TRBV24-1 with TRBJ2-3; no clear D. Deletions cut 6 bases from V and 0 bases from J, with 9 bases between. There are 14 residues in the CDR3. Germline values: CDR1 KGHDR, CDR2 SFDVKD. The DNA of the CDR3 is TGTGCCACCAGTCCCAGATATAGCACAGATACGCAGTATTTT. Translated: CATSPRYSTDTQYF.

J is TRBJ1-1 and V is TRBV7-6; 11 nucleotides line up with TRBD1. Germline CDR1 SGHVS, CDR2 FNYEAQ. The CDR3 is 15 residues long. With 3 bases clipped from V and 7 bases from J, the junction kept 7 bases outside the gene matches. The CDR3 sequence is CASSFGQGAYIEAFF. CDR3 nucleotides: TGTGCCAGCAGCTTTGGACAGGGGGCTTACATTGAAGCTTTCTTT.

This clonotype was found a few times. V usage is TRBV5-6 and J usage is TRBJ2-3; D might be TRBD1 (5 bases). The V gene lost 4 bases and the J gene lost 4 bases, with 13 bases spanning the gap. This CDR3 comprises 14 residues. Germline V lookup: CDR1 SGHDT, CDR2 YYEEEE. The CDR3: CASSPPRGADTQYF. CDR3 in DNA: TGTGCCAGCAGCCCCCCTAGGGGTGCAGATACGCAGTATTTT.

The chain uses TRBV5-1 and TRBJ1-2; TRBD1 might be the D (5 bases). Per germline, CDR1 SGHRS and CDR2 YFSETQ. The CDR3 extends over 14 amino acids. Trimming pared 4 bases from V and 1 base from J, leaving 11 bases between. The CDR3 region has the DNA TGCGCCAGCAGCAAAGGGGACGTTAACTATGGCTACACCTTC. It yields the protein CASSKGDVNYGYTF.

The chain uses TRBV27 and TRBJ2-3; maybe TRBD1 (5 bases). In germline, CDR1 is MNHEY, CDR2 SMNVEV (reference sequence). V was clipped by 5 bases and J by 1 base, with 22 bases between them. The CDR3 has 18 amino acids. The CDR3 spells CASSPTPPRAQGTDTQYF. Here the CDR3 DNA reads TGTGCCAGCAGTCCCACCCCTCCCAGGGCCCAAGGCACAGATACGCAGTATTTT.

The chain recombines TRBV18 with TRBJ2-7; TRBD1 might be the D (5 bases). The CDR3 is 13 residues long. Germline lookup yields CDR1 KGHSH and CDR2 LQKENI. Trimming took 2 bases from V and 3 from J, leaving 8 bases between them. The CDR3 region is CASSPGHYYEQYF. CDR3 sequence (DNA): TGTGCCAGCTCACCAGGACACTACTACGAGCAGTACTTC.

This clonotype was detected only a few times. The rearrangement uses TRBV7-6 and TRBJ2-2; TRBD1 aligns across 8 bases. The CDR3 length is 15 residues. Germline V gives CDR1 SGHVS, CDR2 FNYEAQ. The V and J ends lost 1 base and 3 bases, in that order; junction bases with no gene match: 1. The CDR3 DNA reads TGTGCCAGCAGCTTAGGGGACAGGCACACCGGGGAGCTGTTTTTT. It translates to CASSLGDRHTGELFF.

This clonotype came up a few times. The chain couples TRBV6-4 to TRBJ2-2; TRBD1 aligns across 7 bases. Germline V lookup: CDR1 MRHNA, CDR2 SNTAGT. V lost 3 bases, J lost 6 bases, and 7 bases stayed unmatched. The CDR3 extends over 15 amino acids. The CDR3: CASSETGAMAGELFF. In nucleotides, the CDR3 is TGTGCCAGCAGTGAAACAGGGGCTATGGCCGGGGAGCTGTTTTTT.

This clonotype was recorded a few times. CDR3 nucleotides: TGTGCCAGCAGCTTAGAGAGCAATGAGCAGTTCTTC. Its protein is CASSLESNEQFF. This rearrangement joins TRBV7-2 to TRBJ2-1, with D uncertain. Germline values: CDR1 SGHTA, CDR2 FQGNSA. The CDR3 is 12 residues long. V lost 1 base to trimming and J lost 6 bases, with 4 bases between them.

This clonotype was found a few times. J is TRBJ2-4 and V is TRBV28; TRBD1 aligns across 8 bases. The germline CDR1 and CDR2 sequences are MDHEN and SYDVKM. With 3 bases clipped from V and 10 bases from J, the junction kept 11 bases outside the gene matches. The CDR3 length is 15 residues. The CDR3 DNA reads TGTGCCAGCAGTTTTAATACCGACAGGGGCCAAATTCAGTACTTC. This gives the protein CASSFNTDRGQIQYF.